The T cell receptor (beta chain) under discussion was sequenced for a study of beta chain features in type 1 diabetes. CDR1 is SGHTA and CDR2 is FQGNSA in the germline V gene. V lost 2 bases and J 0 bases, leaving 7 bases between the germline ends. This CDR3 is 14 amino acids long. Remarks on this clone: Its target is not known.

The investigators reverse transcribed all of the isolated RNA, so they sequenced expressed TCRB transcripts. Sequenced naive, central memory and regulatory T cell samples produced an average of about 3.7 million reads. The assay was immunoSEQ multiplex PCR, and TCRdb's table has in-frame clones only and misses some. The top ten clones hold about 2.1% of a sample with 95,000 to 150,000 clones, less than 20% of them seen once. Overall study results and limits: Shorter TCRB CDR3s, moderately but significantly so, marked every one of the four CD4+ subsets in Type 1 diabetes patients. Possible PCR preference for shorter templates applied equally to patients and controls. Relative to healthy donors, patients appeared to have naive, central memory and Treg TCRB repertoires that were more similar.

Sorting of CD4+ naive, central memory, regulatory and stem cell-like memory cells was performed via CD45RO/CCR7/CD25/CD127/CD95/CD27. This chain joins TRBV7-2 and TRBJ1-2, with D uncertain. The sequencing sample was made of central memory CD4+ T cells from blood. The receptor's source is a man aged 25 to 40 with type 1 diabetes. The CDR3 spells CASSLRVSNYGYTF. Here the CDR3 DNA reads TGTGCCAGCAGCTTAAGGGTTTCTAACTATGGCTACACCTTC. The full variable domain, completed using reference TRBV7-2 and TRBJ1-2, is GAGVSQSPSNKVTEKGKDVELRCDPISGHTALYWYRQSLGQGLEFLIYFQGNSAPDKSGLPSDRFSAERTGGSVSTLTIQRTQQEDSAVYLCASSLRVSNYGYTFGSGTRLTVV.